These T cell receptor beta chains were read from a single sample in a study of T-cell reconstitution after alpha-beta-depleted transplantation in children. MiXCR, run by TCRdb on the PCR reads, gives a single entry per CDR3 protein. Of some 830,000 distinct CDR3 sequences listed, 15% to 20% are singletons. Sequences were derived from PBMCs, mostly from graft donor cells, sampled 360 days after TCRalphabeta/CD19-depleted stem cell transplant. All receptors derive from a male patient between 5 and 17 years old who had a stem cell transplant for acute lymphoblastic leukemia, so the T cells may come from the graft donor. Both conserved end residues are part of each CDR3. The order of the fields is J gene, clone size, V gene, D gene, CDR3 length, CDR3 protein, CDR3 DNA. D genes are given only for firm matches. The listing skips clone size in some rows; elsewhere it reads once, few, many or a size class.

>TRBJ2-1|.|TRBV6-5|TRBD2|18
CASSLRTSGIGTNNEQFF
TGTGCCAGCAGTCTTAGGACTAGCGGGATTGGAACGAACAATGAGCAGTTCTTC
>TRBJ2-5|.|TRBV7-9|.|12
CASGDQQETQYF
TGTGCCAGCGGGGACCAGCAAGAGACCCAGTACTTC
>TRBJ2-1|.|TRBV11-1|TRBD2|21
CASSLGSWASGKTAYYNEQFF
TGTGCCAGCAGCTTAGGGTCTTGGGCTAGCGGGAAGACGGCATACTACAATGAGCAGTTCTTC
>TRBJ2-1|.|TRBV27|.|15
CASQLWGGGPVEQFF
TGTGCCAGCCAATTATGGGGGGGGGGCCCCGTCGAGCAGTTCTTC
>TRBJ2-1|.|TRBV5-6|TRBD1|18
CASSLTYRTGEYRNEQFF
TGTGCCAGCAGCTTGACATACCGGACAGGGGAGTACCGCAATGAGCAGTTCTTC
>TRBJ2-2|.|TRBV25-1|TRBD1|14
CASSSTGEAGELFF
TGTGCCAGCAGCTCGACAGGGGAGGCCGGGGAGCTGTTTTTT
>TRBJ1-6|.|TRBV12-3/TRBV12-4|.|15
CASSGQSSYNSPLHF
TGTGCCAGCAGCGGACAGAGCTCCTATAATTCACCCCTCCACTTT
>TRBJ2-5|few|TRBV9|.|14
CASSGRSRLATQYF
TGTGCCAGCAGCGGACGTTCTAGGTTGGCGACCCAGTACTTC
>TRBJ2-3|few|TRBV12-5|.|14
CASGLGAKQDTQYF
TGTGCTAGTGGTTTGGGGGCCAAGCAAGATACGCAGTATTTT
>TRBJ2-1|many|TRBV4-1|.|15
CASRRLLSSYNEQFF
TGCGCCAGCAGGCGACTCCTGAGCTCCTACAATGAGCAGTTCTTC
>TRBJ2-1|.|TRBV24-1|TRBD2|15
CATSRDLAGASEQFF
TGTGCCACCAGTCGGGACCTGGCGGGAGCAAGTGAGCAGTTCTTC
>TRBJ2-3|.|TRBV5-5|TRBD1|14
CASSFTTGPDTQYF
TGTGCCAGCAGCTTTACGACAGGGCCAGATACGCAGTATTTT
>TRBJ2-7|many|TRBV29-1|TRBD2|12
CSVREASYEQYF
TGCAGCGTTCGGGAGGCCTCCTACGAGCAGTACTTC
>TRBJ2-3|.|TRBV29-1|.|11
CSVLRDATQYF
TGCAGCGTACTTCGGGACGCTACGCAGTATTTT
>TRBJ2-1|.|TRBV20-1|TRBD2|14
CSAASLAGGDEQFF
TGCAGCGCGGCCTCACTAGCGGGGGGGGATGAGCAGTTCTTC
>TRBJ2-2|.|TRBV4-2|.|19
CASSQDSHRLGGITGELFF
TGTGCCAGCAGCCAAGATTCCCATCGCCTGGGTGGGATCACCGGGGAGCTGTTTTTT
>TRBJ2-5|.|TRBV11-1|TRBD2|15
CASSSTGTRGETQYF
TGTGCCAGCAGCTCAACCGGGACTAGGGGCGAGACCCAGTACTTC
>TRBJ2-1|many|TRBV4-2|TRBD2|17
CASSQAELAGGNNEQFF
TGTGCCAGCAGCCAAGCTGAACTAGCGGGAGGGAACAATGAGCAGTTCTTC
>TRBJ1-5|.|TRBV6-5|.|16
CASSYKQGIGNQPQHF
TGTGCCAGCAGTTACAAACAGGGAATCGGCAATCAGCCCCAGCATTTT
>TRBJ2-5|.|TRBV11-2|.|17
CASSSGRGRSVRETQYF
TGTGCCAGCAGCTCCGGGAGGGGGCGATCGGTTCGGGAGACCCAGTACTTC
>TRBJ1-4|.|TRBV12-3/TRBV12-4|.|14
CASSDTHNNEKLFF
TGTGCCAGCAGCGACACCCACAATAATGAAAAACTGTTTTTT
>TRBJ2-2|few|TRBV5-3|TRBD1|19
CASQAWADRDREPHGELFF
TGTGCCAGCCAAGCTTGGGCCGACCGGGACAGGGAACCCCACGGGGAGCTGTTTTTT
>TRBJ1-1|.|TRBV6-1|.|16
CASRPQPTIQKAEAFF
TGTGCCAGCAGACCTCAACCGACAATCCAGAAGGCTGAAGCTTTCTTT
>TRBJ2-5|few|TRBV20-1|.|14
CSANRAEYQETQYF
TGCAGTGCTAACCGAGCGGAATACCAAGAGACCCAGTACTTC
>TRBJ2-7|once|TRBV7-3|.|15
CASSLTLGAQHEQYF
TGTGCCAGCAGCTTAACCCTGGGGGCGCAGCACGAGCAGTACTTC
>TRBJ2-2|.|TRBV18|TRBD1|18
CASSRDRAGFANTGELFF
TGTGCCAGCTCACGGGACAGGGCTGGATTCGCGAACACCGGGGAGCTGTTTTTT
>TRBJ1-1|many|TRBV6-2/TRBV6-3|TRBD1|16
CASSPGPRTGRTEAFF
TGTGCCAGCAGTCCCGGACCTAGGACAGGGAGGACTGAAGCTTTCTTT
>TRBJ2-4|.|TRBV4-1|TRBD2|19
CASSHLISGRAETKNIQYF
TGCGCCAGCAGCCATCTCATTAGCGGGAGGGCCGAGACCAAAAACATTCAGTACTTC
>TRBJ2-3|.|TRBV29-1|.|12
CSAKRVETTQYF
TGCAGCGCCAAAAGGGTTGAGACTACGCAGTATTTT
>TRBJ2-1|many|TRBV29-1|.|15
CSVGSGPSSYNEQFF
TGCAGCGTTGGGTCTGGACCCAGCTCCTACAATGAGCAGTTCTTC
>TRBJ2-3|.|TRBV12-3/TRBV12-4|.|14
CASSFRRGGNTQYF
TGTGCCAGCAGTTTCAGGCGGGGCGGGAATACGCAGTATTTT
>TRBJ2-3|few|TRBV15|.|15
CATSIWGDSTDTQYF
TGTGCCACCAGCATTTGGGGGGATAGCACAGATACGCAGTATTTT
>TRBJ2-7|.|TRBV7-9|.|14
CASSPDGQPYEQYF
TGTGCCAGCAGCCCGGACGGGCAGCCCTACGAGCAGTACTTC
>TRBJ2-3|few|TRBV10-2|TRBD2|14
CASKLAGYSDTQYF
TGCGCCAGCAAACTAGCGGGTTATTCAGATACGCAGTATTTT
>TRBJ1-2|few|TRBV6-1|TRBD1|14
CASSRVTGVDGYTF
TGTGCCAGCAGTAGGGTAACAGGGGTGGATGGCTACACCTTC
>TRBJ2-7|.|TRBV5-1|TRBD2|15
CASSKTSGGAYEQYF
TGCGCCAGCAGCAAGACTAGCGGAGGGGCCTACGAGCAGTACTTC
>TRBJ2-7|.|TRBV9|TRBD1|15
CASSPQGLGDYEQYF
TGTGCCAGCAGCCCACAGGGGCTGGGGGACTACGAGCAGTACTTC
>TRBJ2-4|.|TRBV7-9|.|15
CASSLVRQERVIQYF
TGTGCCAGCAGCTTAGTCAGACAGGAGAGGGTCATTCAGTACTTC
>TRBJ2-1|many|TRBV10-3|TRBD1|14
CAISVGDRGSEQFF
TGTGCCATCAGTGTGGGGGACAGGGGAAGTGAGCAGTTCTTC
>TRBJ2-3|many|TRBV12-3/TRBV12-4|TRBD1|15
CASSAGQGGTDTQYF
TGTGCCAGCAGCGCGGGACAGGGGGGCACAGATACGCAGTATTTT
>TRBJ2-1|few|TRBV29-1|.|15
CSVEESRGGYNEQFF
TGCAGCGTTGAAGAAAGCAGGGGGGGGTACAATGAGCAGTTCTTC
>TRBJ2-5|.|TRBV23-1|.|16
CASSLPRNSSQETQYF
TGCGCCAGCAGCCTCCCTCGGAACAGCAGCCAAGAGACCCAGTACTTC
>TRBJ1-5|few|TRBV12-3/TRBV12-4|.|16
CASTIGEKGTSQPQHF
TGTGCCAGCACGATTGGGGAGAAGGGCACTAGTCAGCCCCAGCATTTT
>TRBJ2-3|many|TRBV7-3|.|14
CASSLRGEVDTQYF
TGTGCCAGCAGCTTAAGAGGGGAGGTAGATACGCAGTATTTT
>TRBJ1-1|.|TRBV12-3/TRBV12-4|.|14
CASSLRTMNTEAFF
TGTGCCAGCAGTTTGCGGACAATGAACACTGAAGCTTTCTTT
>TRBJ2-7|many|TRBV20-1|TRBD2|15
CSASPGASGPYEQYF
TGCAGTGCTAGTCCAGGGGCTAGCGGGCCCTACGAGCAGTACTTC
>TRBJ1-2|few|TRBV5-5|TRBD1|15
CASSSQDRGPYGYTF
TGTGCCAGCAGCTCCCAGGACAGGGGGCCGTATGGCTACACCTTC
>TRBJ2-1|.|TRBV18|TRBD2|14
CASSPITGGNEQFF
TGTGCCAGCTCACCCATCACGGGAGGGAATGAGCAGTTCTTC
>TRBJ1-5|many|TRBV28|.|12
CASSLVRQPQHF
TGTGCCAGCAGTTTGGTTCGTCAGCCCCAGCATTTT
>TRBJ2-7|few|TRBV11-2|.|15
CASSLGAGFPYEQYF
TGTGCCAGCAGCTTAGGAGCCGGATTCCCCTACGAGCAGTACTTC
>TRBJ2-1|.|TRBV5-1|.|13
CASSLVDPYEQFF
TGCGCCAGCAGCTTGGTCGACCCCTATGAGCAGTTCTTC
>TRBJ2-3|many|TRBV19|TRBD2|16
CASSLGLAGSPGTQYF
TGTGCCAGTAGTCTCGGACTAGCGGGCAGCCCTGGTACGCAGTATTTT
>TRBJ2-7|many|TRBV25-1|TRBD1|15
CASSDFETGGYEQYF
TGTGCCAGCAGTGATTTCGAAACAGGGGGCTACGAGCAGTACTTC
>TRBJ1-1|few|TRBV10-3|.|15
CAITRTPTGNTEAFF
TGTGCCATCACCCGAACCCCAACAGGGAACACTGAAGCTTTCTTT
>TRBJ1-5|.|TRBV5-6|TRBD1|16
CASSLYRDRGNQPQHF
TGTGCCAGCAGCTTATACCGGGACAGGGGCAATCAGCCCCAGCATTTT